This entry describes one TCR beta chain. This clonotype was counted at least ten times. The target of this receptor is not known. No much larger clonotype is one base removed from it; base qualities were not supplied. Libraries were prepared through multiplex PCR. Sequenced on an Illumina HiSeq 4000. CDR3 regions were amplified by Arm-PCR with iRepertoire HTBI primers to construct TCR beta libraries. Before sequencing, the PCR products went through gel purification. The authors' pipeline ran thus. Gene usage analysis of CDR3 amino acid clonotypes used the roughly 62 TRBV and about 14 TRBJ segments found across samples. COPE and FqMerger were used to merge the filtered high-quality paired reads into contigs. BLAST was used to align contigs to the IMGT TRBV, TRBD and TRBJ reference genes, and CDR3 was defined following IMGT. Any clonotype with a frequency above 0.1% was counted as a highly expanded clone. Shannon entropy served as the measure of repertoire diversity, while the Gini coefficient captured V-J evenness. Public clonotypes were defined as clonotypes shared by more than one individual. TCRdb reprocessed the public reads (quality trimming at Q25 with fastp, clone calling with MiXCR) and kept in-frame beta chains. Rows are unified per CDR3 protein, each entry keeping the most common DNA and genes. The V and J calls reflect TCRdb's pipeline rather than the authors' work. The sample yields approximately 270,000 distinct CDR3 sequences; 15% to 20% were counted once. The top ten hold approximately 14% of the sample.

The data originate from a study of regulatory T cells in long-lasting Graves disease (dated by TCRdb to about 2021). Turning to the overall study: Antithyroid drugs had been taken for less than 3 months by newly diagnosed Graves' disease patients. Peripheral blood TCR sequencing and RNA sequencing compared persistent Graves' disease patients with newly diagnosed Graves' disease patients. The study was conducted in China and was registered as a clinical trial. A total of around 35 samples underwent TCR sequencing: some 13 from persistent and around 20 from newly diagnosed Graves' disease patients.

What the study reported, not specific to this receptor: Sequencing and analysis were limited to the TCR beta chain. The small sample size was acknowledged by the authors as a limitation that may reduce accuracy. Persistent patients shared more public clonotypes among themselves (2,741) than newly diagnosed patients did (over 950). Preferential use of TRBV28, TRBJ1-2 and TRBJ2-5 was observed in persistent disease, whereas TRBV20-1 and TRBJ2-1 were favored in newly diagnosed disease. Because the primary lesion, thyroid tissue, could not be accessed, the study looked at peripheral blood alone. Lower TCR Shannon entropy and fewer highly expanded clones were observed in persistent Graves' disease patients than in newly diagnosed patients, which suggested clonal expansion.

Between the V and J ends, shortened by 4 bases and 0 bases respectively, the junction contains 11 bases. The germline V gene provides CDR1 SGDLS and CDR2 YYNGEE. Taken from cysteine to phenylalanine, the CDR3 has 15 residues. The kept DNA is CDR3 alone, 45 bases in frame from the first base. Reading the label with the study, this specimen's time point is: newly diagnosed GD, antithyroid drugs for less than 3 months. RNA was extracted from PBMCs in TRIzol for both TCR sequencing and RNA sequencing. Graves' disease was diagnosed according to American Thyroid Association guidelines. Patients for the study were recruited at an endocrinology department in Xi'an, China. From each patient, 8 to 10 milliliters of peripheral blood was collected into an EDTA anticoagulant tube. Ficoll Paque Plus density gradient separation was used to isolate PBMCs, and no further T cell sorting was done. RNA quality was checked with an Agilent 2100 Bioanalyzer and agarose gel, and concentration with a NanoDrop 2000.

The same specimen was also included in a second study, on T cells in Graves' hyperthyroidism and ophthalmopathy. Per the second study: Stable Graves' hyperthyroidism was defined as the absence of progression to ophthalmopathy over 18 months of follow-up. Hyperthyroidism patients were newly diagnosed, had a disease duration of under 2 months, and were aged 18 to 65 years. Exclusion was applied to patients with uncontrolled infections, other autoimmune diseases, pregnancy or lactation. Diagnoses were established on the basis of clinical symptoms, serum thyroxine and TRAb, thyroid ultrasound, and orbital computed tomography. A first-round RT-PCR of the TCR CDR3 used the HTBI primer set with the Qiagen OneStep RT-PCR kit. Most expanded thyroid clonotypes (frequency above 0.001) were also detected in blood, suggesting blood repertoires may reflect thyroid immune responses. In cross-validation, a model built on a 13 V-J signature told ophthalmopathy apart from stable hyperthyroidism with 87.88% sensitivity and roughly 81% specificity, and in testing the same model reached 80%/75%. In validation, the model predicted progression to ophthalmopathy with about 71% sensitivity and approximately 78% specificity, a median of 6.5 months before onset. TCR V-J signatures able to tell the groups apart were searched for in a discovery cohort of some 100 patients, of whom over 40 had Graves' ophthalmopathy and 57 had stable Graves' hyperthyroidism. Whether ophthalmopathy could be predicted prospectively was tested in an independent validation cohort made up of about 18 hyperthyroidism patients plus 17 patients who later progressed to ophthalmopathy. The 100 or so discovery patients were divided at random into training and test sets in a 7:3 ratio. In several Graves' hyperthyroidism patients, the study also compared T-cell repertoires from thyroid tissue with T-cell repertoires from blood. After sampling, hyperthyroidism patients received methimazole starting at 30 mg daily, and ophthalmopathy patients received high-dose intravenous methylprednisolone. Libraries were constructed in a second round of multiplex PCR, after which size selection and purification were carried out. Paired-end sequencing of the libraries was performed with 100 bp reads on an Illumina HiSeq2000. SOAPnuke was used to process the raw data, removing reads that contained adapters or uncalled bases, had a mean Phred below 15, or lacked an exact match to the constant primer or identifier. COPE v1.2.5 was used to merge high-quality paired reads, and clonotypes were defined as unique nucleotide sequences. Clonotypes were aligned to IMGT TRBV, TRBD and TRBJ reference segments using MiTCR v1.1. Only V-J combinations with frequency above 0.0001, covering about 99% of repertoires, were analysed. The TCS score was defined as the ratio of F50 (clonal expansion) to E x V (chaos), calculated using BLOSUM62-based TCRdist between CDR3 peptides within each V-J. Welch's t-statistics and random forest reduced roughly 500 V-J features to 13, which were used in a naive Bayes classifier (R e1071). Sample size was not statistically predetermined, and blinding of investigators to group allocation was not performed. TCR Vbeta CDR3 sequencing of some 140 peripheral blood samples (around 45 ophthalmopathy, some 75 hyperthyroidism and approximately 17 progressor patients) is reported in the paper.

Sample: peripheral blood mononuclear cells (PBMCs), taken at new diagnosis, from a patient treated with antithyroid drugs. The chain joins TRBV9 to TRBJ2-1; the D gene is unclear. The sequence came from a woman aged 30 to 39 with Graves disease. Donor details come from another sample of the same person, matched by shared clones. The CDR3 region: CASSPRWASYNEQFF. The DNA sequence reads TGTGCCAGCAGCCCCAGGTGGGCCTCCTACAATGAGCAGTTCTTC.